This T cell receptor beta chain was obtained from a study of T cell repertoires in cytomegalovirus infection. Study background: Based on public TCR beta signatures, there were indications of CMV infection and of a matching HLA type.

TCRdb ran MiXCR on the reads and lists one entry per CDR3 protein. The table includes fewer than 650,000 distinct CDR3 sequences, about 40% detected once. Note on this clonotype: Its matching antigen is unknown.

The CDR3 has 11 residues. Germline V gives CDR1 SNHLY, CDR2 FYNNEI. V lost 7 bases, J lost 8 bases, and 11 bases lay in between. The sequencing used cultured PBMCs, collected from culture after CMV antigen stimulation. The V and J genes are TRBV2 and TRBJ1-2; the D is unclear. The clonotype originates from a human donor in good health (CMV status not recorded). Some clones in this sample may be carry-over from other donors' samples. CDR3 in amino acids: CASIAALGYTF. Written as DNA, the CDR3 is TGTGCCAGCATCGCGGCCTTAGGCTACACCTTC.